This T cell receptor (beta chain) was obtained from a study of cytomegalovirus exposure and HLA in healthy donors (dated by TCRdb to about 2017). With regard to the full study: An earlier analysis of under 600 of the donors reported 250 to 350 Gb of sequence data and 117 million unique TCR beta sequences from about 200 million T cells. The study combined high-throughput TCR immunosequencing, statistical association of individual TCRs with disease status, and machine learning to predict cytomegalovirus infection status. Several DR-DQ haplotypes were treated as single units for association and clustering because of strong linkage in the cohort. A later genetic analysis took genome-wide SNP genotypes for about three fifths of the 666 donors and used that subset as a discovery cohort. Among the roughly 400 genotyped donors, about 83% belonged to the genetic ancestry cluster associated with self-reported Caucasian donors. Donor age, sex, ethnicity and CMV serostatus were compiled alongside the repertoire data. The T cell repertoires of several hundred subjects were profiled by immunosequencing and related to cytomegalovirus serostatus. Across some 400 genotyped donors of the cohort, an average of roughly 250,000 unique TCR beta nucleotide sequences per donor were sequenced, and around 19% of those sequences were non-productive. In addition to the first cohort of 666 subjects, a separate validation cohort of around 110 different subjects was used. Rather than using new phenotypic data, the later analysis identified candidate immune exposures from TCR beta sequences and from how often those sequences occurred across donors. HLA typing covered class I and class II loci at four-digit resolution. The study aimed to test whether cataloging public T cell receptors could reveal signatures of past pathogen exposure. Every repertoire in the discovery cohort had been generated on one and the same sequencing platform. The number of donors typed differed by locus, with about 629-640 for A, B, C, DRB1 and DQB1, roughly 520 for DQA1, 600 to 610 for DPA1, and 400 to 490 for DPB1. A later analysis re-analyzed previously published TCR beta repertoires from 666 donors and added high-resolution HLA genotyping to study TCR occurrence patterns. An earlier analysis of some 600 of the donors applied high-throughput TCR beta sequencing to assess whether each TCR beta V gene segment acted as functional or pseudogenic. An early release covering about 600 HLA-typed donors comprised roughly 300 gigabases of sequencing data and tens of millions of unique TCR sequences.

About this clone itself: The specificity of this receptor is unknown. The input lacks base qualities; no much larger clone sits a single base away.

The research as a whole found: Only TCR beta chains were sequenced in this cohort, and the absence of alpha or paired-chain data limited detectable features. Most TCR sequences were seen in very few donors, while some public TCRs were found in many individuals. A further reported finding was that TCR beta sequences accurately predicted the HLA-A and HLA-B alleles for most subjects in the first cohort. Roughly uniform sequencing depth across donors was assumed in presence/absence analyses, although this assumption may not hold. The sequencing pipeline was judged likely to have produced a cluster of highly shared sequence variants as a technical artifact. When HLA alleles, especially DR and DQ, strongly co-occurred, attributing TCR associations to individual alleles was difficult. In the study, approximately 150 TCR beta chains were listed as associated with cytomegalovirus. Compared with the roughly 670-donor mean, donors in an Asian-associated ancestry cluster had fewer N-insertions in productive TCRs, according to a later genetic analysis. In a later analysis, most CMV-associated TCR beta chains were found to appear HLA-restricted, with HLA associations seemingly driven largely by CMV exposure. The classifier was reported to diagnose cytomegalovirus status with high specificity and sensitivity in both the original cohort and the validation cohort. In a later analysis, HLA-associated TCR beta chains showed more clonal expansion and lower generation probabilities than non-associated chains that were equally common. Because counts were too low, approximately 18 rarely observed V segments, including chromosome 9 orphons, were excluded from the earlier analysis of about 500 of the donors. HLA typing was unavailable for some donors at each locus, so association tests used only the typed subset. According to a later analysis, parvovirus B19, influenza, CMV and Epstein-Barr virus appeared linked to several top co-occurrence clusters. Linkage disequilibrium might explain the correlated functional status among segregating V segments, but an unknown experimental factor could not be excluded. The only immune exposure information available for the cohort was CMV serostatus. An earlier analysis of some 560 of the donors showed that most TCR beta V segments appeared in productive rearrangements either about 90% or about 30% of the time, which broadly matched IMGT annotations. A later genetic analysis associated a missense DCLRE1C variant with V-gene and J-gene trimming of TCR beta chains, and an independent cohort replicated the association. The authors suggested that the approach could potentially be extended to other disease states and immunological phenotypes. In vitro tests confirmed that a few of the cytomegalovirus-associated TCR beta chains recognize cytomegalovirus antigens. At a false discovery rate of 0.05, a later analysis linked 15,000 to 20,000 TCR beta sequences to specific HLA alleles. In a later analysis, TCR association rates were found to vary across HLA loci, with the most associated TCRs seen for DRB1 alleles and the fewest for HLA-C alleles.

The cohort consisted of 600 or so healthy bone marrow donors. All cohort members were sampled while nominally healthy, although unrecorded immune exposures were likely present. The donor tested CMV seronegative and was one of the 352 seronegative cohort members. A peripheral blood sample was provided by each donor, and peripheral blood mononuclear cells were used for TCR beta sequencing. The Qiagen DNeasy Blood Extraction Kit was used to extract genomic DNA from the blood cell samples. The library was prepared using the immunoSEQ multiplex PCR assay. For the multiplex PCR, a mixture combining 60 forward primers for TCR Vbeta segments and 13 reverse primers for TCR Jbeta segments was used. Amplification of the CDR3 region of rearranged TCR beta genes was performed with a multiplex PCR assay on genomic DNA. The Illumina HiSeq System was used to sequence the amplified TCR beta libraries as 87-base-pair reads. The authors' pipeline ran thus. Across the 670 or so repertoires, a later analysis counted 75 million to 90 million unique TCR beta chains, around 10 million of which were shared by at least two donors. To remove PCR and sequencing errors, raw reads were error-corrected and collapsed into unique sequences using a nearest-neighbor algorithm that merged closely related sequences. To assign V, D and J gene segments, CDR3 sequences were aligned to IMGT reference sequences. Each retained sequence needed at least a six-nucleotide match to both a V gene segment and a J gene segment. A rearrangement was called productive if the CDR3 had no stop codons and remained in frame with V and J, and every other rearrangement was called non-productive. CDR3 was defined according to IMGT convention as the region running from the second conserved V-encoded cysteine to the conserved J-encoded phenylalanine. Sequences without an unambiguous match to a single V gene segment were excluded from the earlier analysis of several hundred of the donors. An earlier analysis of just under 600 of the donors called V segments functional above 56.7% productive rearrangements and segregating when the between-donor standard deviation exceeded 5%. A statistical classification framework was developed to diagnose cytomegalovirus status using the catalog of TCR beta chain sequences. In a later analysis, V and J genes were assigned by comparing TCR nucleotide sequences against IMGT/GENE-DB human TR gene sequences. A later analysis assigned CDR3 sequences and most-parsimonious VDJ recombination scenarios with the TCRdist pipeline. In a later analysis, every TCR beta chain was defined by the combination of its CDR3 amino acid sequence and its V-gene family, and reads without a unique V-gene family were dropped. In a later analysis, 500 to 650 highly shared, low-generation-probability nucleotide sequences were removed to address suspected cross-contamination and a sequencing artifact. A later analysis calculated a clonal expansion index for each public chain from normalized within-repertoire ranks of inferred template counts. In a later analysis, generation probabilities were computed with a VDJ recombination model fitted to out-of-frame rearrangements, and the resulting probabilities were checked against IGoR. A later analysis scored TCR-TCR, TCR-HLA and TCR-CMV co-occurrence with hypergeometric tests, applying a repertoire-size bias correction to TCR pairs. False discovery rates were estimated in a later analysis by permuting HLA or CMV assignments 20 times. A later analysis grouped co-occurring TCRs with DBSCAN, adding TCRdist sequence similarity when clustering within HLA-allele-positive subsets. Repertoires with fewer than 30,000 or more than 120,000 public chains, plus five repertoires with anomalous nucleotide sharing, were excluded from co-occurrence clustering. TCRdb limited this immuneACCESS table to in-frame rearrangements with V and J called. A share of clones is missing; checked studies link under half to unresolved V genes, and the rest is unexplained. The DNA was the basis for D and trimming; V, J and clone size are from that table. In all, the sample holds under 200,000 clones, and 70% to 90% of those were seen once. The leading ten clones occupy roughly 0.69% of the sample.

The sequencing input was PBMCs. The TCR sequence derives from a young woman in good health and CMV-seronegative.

The CDR3 is CASSYAAGGSVDTQYF. In nucleotide form, the sequence is TGTGCCAGCAGTTACGCGGCGGGAGGTTCGGTAGATACGCAGTATTTT. The V and J segments used are TRBV6-6 and TRBJ2-3; the central 8 bases match TRBD2. The CDR3 contains 16 residues, cysteine and phenylalanine counted. Here the CDR3 DNA is all that survives: 48 bases in frame from base 1. In the germline V gene (reference sequence), CDR1 corresponds to MNHNY and CDR2 to SVGAGI. Relative to germline, V is missing 2 bases and J is missing 5 bases, with 9 bases of the junction outside any gene match.